The text below deals with one T cell receptor beta chain. The data derive from a study of blood T cell repertoires in COVID-19. Study at large: Sites in the United States, Italy and Spain provided acute and convalescent COVID-19 samples.

Which cohort a participant joined came from the clinical history participants gave. This CDR3 is built from 14 residues. Trimming removed 3 bases at V and 8 bases at J, with 13 bases between. Germline V lookup: CDR1 SGHDN, CDR2 FVKESK. In the original workflow: Estimation of nucleated cell counts was performed using reference gene primer amplification. Produced via immunoSEQ multiplex PCR; TCRdb's table is partial and in-frame only. Clone size and V and J calls were adopted from that table, with D and trimming inferred from the DNA. The sample shows hundreds of thousands of clones, approximately 90% of them seen only once.

This TCR was recovered from a woman in her late teens or twenties who had recovered from COVID-19. Source material: PBMCs or T cells enriched from blood (not recorded which). The rearrangement links TRBV14 to TRBJ2-2; a possible D gene is TRBD2 (5 bases). In DNA form, the CDR3 reads TGTGCCAGCAGCCACCTACACGGGATTGGGGAGCTGTTTTTT. This gives the protein CASSHLHGIGELFF.